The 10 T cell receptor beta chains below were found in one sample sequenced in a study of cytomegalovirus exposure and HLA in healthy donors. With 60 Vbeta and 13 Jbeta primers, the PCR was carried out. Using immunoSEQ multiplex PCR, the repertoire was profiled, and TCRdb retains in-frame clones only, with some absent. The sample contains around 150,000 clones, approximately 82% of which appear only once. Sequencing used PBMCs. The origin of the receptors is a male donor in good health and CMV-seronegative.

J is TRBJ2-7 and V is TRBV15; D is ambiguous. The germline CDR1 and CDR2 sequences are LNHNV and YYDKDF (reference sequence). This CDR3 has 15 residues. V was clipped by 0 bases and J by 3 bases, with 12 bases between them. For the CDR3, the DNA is TGTGCCACCAGCAGAGAGAAGGATAGCTACTACGAGCAGTACTTC. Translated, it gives CATSREKDSYYEQYF. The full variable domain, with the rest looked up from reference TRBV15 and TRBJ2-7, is DAMVIQNPRYQVTQFGKPVTLSCSQTLNHNVMYWYQQKSSQAPKLLFHYYDKDFNNEADTPDNFQSRRPNTSFCFLDIRSPGLGDTAMYLCATSREKDSYYEQYFGPGTRLTVT.

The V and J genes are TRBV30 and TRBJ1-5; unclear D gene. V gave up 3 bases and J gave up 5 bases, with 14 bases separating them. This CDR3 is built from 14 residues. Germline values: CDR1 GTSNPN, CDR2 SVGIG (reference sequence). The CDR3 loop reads CAWRRREVDQPQHF. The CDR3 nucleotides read TGTGCCTGGAGAAGGAGGGAAGTGGATCAGCCCCAGCATTTT.

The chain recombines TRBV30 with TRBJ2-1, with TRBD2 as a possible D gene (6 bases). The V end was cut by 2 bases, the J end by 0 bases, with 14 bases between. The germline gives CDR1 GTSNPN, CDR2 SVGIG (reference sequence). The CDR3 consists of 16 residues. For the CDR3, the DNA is TGTGCCTGGAGTCCCCGGGACTCGAGCTCCTACAATGAGCAGTTCTTC. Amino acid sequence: CAWSPRDSSSYNEQFF.

CDR3 sequence reads: CASSLSTGGLETQYF. CDR3 sequence (DNA): TGTGCCAGCAGCTTATCTACAGGGGGCCTGGAGACCCAGTACTTC. V gene TRBV7-6 combines with J gene TRBJ2-5; TRBD1 matches 9 bases. The CDR3 contains 15 residues. CDR1 is SGHVS, CDR2 FNYEAQ, per germline. Trimming at V came to 2 bases and at J to 5 bases, leaving 6 bases not matched to a gene.

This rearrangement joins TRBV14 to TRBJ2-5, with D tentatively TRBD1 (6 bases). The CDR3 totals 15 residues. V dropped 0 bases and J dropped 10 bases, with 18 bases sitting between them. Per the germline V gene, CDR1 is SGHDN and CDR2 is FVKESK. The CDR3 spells CASSQDLASRGSQYF. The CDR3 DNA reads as TGTGCCAGCAGCCAAGATCTTGCGTCTAGGGGGAGCCAGTACTTC.

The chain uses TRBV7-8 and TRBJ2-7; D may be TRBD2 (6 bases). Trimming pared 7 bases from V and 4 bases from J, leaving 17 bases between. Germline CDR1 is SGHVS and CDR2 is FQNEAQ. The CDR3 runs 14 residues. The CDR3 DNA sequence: TGTGCCAGCACCAATCGCAGGGAGGAATACGAGCAGTACTTC. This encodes CASTNRREEYEQYF. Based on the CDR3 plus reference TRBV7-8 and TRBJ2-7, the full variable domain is GAGVSQSPRYKVAKRGQDVALRCDPISGHVSLFWYQQALGQGPEFLTYFQNEAQLDKSGLPSDRFFAERPEGSVSTLKIQRTQQEDSAVYLCASTNRREEYEQYFGPGTRLTVT.

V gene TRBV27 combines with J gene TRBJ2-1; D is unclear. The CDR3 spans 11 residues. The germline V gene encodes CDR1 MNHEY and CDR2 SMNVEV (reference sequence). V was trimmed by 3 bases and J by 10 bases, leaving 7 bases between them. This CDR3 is CASSFGTEQFF. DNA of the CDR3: TGTGCCAGCAGTTTCGGTACGGAGCAGTTCTTC.

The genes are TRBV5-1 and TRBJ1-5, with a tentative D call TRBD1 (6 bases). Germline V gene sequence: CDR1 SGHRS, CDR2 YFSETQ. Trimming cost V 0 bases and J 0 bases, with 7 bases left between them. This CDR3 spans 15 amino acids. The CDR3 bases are TGCGCCAGCAGCTTGGAGGACAGTAGCAATCAGCCCCAGCATTTT. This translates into CASSLEDSSNQPQHF.

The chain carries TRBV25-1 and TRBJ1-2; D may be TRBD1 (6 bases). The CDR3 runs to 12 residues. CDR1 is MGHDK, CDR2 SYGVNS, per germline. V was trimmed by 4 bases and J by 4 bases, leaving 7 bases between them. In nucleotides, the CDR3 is TGTGCCAGCAGTGGGACAGCCTATGGCTACACCTTC. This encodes CASSGTAYGYTF.

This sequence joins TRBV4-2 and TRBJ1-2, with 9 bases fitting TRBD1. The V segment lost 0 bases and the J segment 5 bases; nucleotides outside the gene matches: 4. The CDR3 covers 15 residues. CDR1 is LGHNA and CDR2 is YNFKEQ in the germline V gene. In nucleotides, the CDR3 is TGTGCCAGCAGCCAAGAAGGGACAGGGTATTATGGCTACACCTTC. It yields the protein CASSQEGTGYYGYTF.